One and the same sample provided the 26 T cell receptor beta chains below, sequenced in a study of blood T cell repertoires in COVID-19. Profiling relied on immunoSEQ multiplex PCR, and the TCRdb table lists in-frame clones only, not all of them. The sample contains hundreds of thousands of clones, roughly 89% of which appear only once. The sequencing input was PBMCs or T cells enriched from blood (not recorded which). These receptors originate from a woman younger than 45 with acute COVID-19.

V and J are TRBV7-8 and TRBJ1-1; D might be TRBD1 (5 bases). The ends were cut back, 3 bases at V and 1 base at J, with 18 bases in the middle. The CDR3 spans 17 residues. The germline V gene has CDR1 SGHVS and CDR2 FQNEAQ. CDR3 DNA: TGTGCCAGCAGCTTTCCCCCCCCACTCAGGGAGAACACTGAAGCTTTCTTT. This sequence encodes CASSFPPPLRENTEAFF. The full variable domain, in which reference TRBV7-8 and TRBJ1-1 provide the parts outside the CDR3, is GAGVSQSPRYKVAKRGQDVALRCDPISGHVSLFWYQQALGQGPEFLTYFQNEAQLDKSGLPSDRFFAERPEGSVSTLKIQRTQQEDSAVYLCASSFPPPLRENTEAFFGQGTRLTVV.

This chain joins TRBV27 and TRBJ1-5, with TRBD1 identical over 7 bases. Germline V gene data show CDR1 as MNHEY and CDR2 as SMNVEV (reference sequence). The CDR3 has 14 residues. V was clipped by 3 bases and J by 3 bases; unmatched bases: 2. CDR3 region: CASSLGTDNQPQHF. The CDR3, as DNA: TGTGCCAGCAGTTTGGGGACAGACAATCAGCCCCAGCATTTT.

The chain uses TRBV4-1 and TRBJ1-2; unclear D gene. The CDR3 is 14 residues long. The V end lost 0 bases, the J end lost 4 bases, and 9 bases lay between the germline ends. Germline lookup yields CDR1 MGHRA and CDR2 YSYEKL. The CDR3 protein is CASSQDSGTYGYTF. CDR3 bases: TGCGCCAGCAGCCAAGACAGCGGCACCTATGGCTACACCTTC.

V usage is TRBV4-1 and J usage is TRBJ1-4; TRBD1 might be the D (6 bases). Germline loops: CDR1 MGHRA, CDR2 YSYEKL. The length of the CDR3 is 19 residues. The V end lost 3 bases, the J end lost 3 bases, and 23 bases lay between the germline ends. CDR3 region: CASSQYILGGGRANEKLFF. The CDR3 DNA reads as TGCGCCAGCAGCCAGTACATCTTAGGAGGGGGGAGGGCTAATGAAAAACTGTTTTTT.

This rearrangement joins TRBV7-9 to TRBJ1-4, with D unresolved. The CDR3 runs to 16 residues. Trimming took off 2 bases at V and 1 base at J, with 11 bases between the two ends. CDR1 SEHNR and CDR2 FQNEAQ come from the germline V gene (reference sequence). CDR3 protein: CASSLTARGTNEKLFF. The DNA for the CDR3 is TGTGCCAGCAGCTTAACGGCACGGGGAACTAATGAAAAACTGTTTTTT.

V gene TRBV10-3 combines with J gene TRBJ1-2; D unresolved. The CDR3 length is 14 residues. Germline values: CDR1 ENHRY, CDR2 SYGVKD. Between the trimmed V and J ends, which lost 6 bases and 5 bases, there was a span of 16 bases. The CDR3 protein is CAISRGVGDYGYTF. Here the CDR3 DNA reads TGTGCCATCAGCCGAGGAGTCGGGGATTATGGCTACACCTTC.

The V gene is TRBV4-1, the J gene TRBJ1-2; tentatively, D is TRBD1 (5 bases). Per the germline V gene, CDR1 is MGHRA and CDR2 is YSYEKL. V shed 1 base and J shed 0 bases, with 9 bases lying between them. The CDR3 is made up of 15 amino acids. The DNA of the CDR3 is TGCGCCAGCAGCCAAGGTACAGGTCCTAACTATGGCTACACCTTC. Translated, it gives CASSQGTGPNYGYTF.

The rearrangement uses TRBV4-1 and TRBJ1-1; weak D call: TRBD1 (6 bases). This CDR3 region has 15 residues. V was trimmed by 1 base and J by 4 bases, leaving 13 bases between them. Germline lookup yields CDR1 MGHRA and CDR2 YSYEKL. CDR3 loop: CASSQGSQGVTEAFF. The CDR3 DNA sequence: TGCGCCAGCAGCCAAGGGTCACAGGGAGTCACTGAAGCTTTCTTT.

The chain combines TRBV5-5 with TRBJ2-5; 7 nucleotides agree with TRBD2. The CDR3 consists of 14 residues. J lost 1 base, V lost 4 bases, and 4 bases had no gene match. Germline CDR1 reads SGHKS; CDR2 reads YYEKEE (reference sequence). The CDR3 coding sequence is TGTGCCAGCAGCGACGGGAGGTCCCAAGAGACCCAGTACTTC. Translating it yields CASSDGRSQETQYF.

The chain has TRBV1 and TRBJ1-4; the D call TRBD1 from the table was never checked on the DNA. TRBV1 is a documented pseudogene. The CDR3 totals 17 residues. The DNA for the CDR3 is TGCACCAGCAGCTACGTGTCTTTCGGGACAGAAGATGAAAAACTGTTTTTT. It is translated as CTSSYVSFGTEDEKLFF.

The V gene is TRBV5-1, the J gene TRBJ1-1, with D maybe TRBD1 (5 bases). CDR1 and CDR2 from the germline V gene are SGHRS and YFSETQ. The V end lost 2 bases, the J end lost 9 bases, and 8 bases lay between the germline ends. CDR3 length equals 11 residues. CDR3 DNA: TGCGCCAGCAGCTTAGGGGTTCAAGCTTTCTTT. Encoded protein: CASSLGVQAFF. The whole variable domain, remainder taken from reference TRBV5-1 and TRBJ1-1, is KAGVTQTPRYLIKTRGQQVTLSCSPISGHRSVSWYQQTPGQGLQFLFEYFSETQRNKGNFPGRFSGRQFSNSRSEMNVSTLELGDSALYLCASSLGVQAFFGQGTRLTVV.

CDR3 DNA: TGTGCCAGCAGTGAAGGGACAGGGGATTCTGGCTACACCTTC. This codes for CASSEGTGDSGYTF. The genes are TRBV6-1 and TRBJ1-2; the match to TRBD1 covers 9 bases. V lost 1 base to trimming and J lost 7 bases; unmatched junction nucleotides: 4. This CDR3 region has 14 residues. Germline V gives CDR1 MNHNS, CDR2 SASEGT.

Only a few counts were recorded for this clone. The chain recombines TRBV25-1 with TRBJ1-6; D is possibly TRBD1 (6 bases). V was trimmed by 7 bases and J by 0 bases, leaving 16 bases between them. CDR1 is MGHDK and CDR2 is SYGVNS in the germline V gene. The length of the CDR3 is 17 residues. This CDR3 is CASKGAGDASYNSPLHF. The CDR3 DNA reads as TGTGCCAGCAAAGGGGCAGGGGACGCCTCCTATAATTCACCCCTCCACTTT.

The V gene is TRBV19, the J gene TRBJ1-2; 9 nucleotides match TRBD1. The CDR3 spans 15 residues. The junction had 4 bases not matched to a gene; V was cut back by 3 bases and J by 2 bases. CDR1 and CDR2 from the germline V gene are LNHDA and SQIVND (reference sequence). CDR3 sequence: CASSIGTGLNYGYTF. As DNA, the CDR3 is TGTGCCAGTAGTATTGGGACAGGGTTGAACTATGGCTACACCTTC.

The DNA for the CDR3 is TGTGCCAGCAGAATATTCAGCGGGGGGACCTCCTACGAGCAGTACTTC. Protein product: CASRIFSGGTSYEQYF. The chain recombines TRBV11-2 with TRBJ2-7, with 9 bases matching TRBD2. The CDR3 is 16 residues long. J was trimmed by 0 bases and V by 6 bases; bases with no gene match: 9. Germline lookup yields CDR1 SGHAT and CDR2 FQNNGV.

The CDR3 DNA is TGTGCCAGCAGAGCCCACAGGGACGAGCAGTACTTC. Amino acids: CASRAHRDEQYF. This chain connects TRBV27 to TRBJ2-7; tentatively, D is TRBD1 (6 bases). The length of the CDR3 is 12 residues. The germline V gene has CDR1 MNHEY and CDR2 SMNVEV (reference sequence). V was trimmed by 6 bases and J by 5 bases, leaving 11 bases between them.

V and J are TRBV18 and TRBJ2-5; TRBD2 agrees at 7 bases. The CDR3 extends over 15 amino acids. Looked up from germline, CDR1 is KGHSH and CDR2 is LQKENI. Losses at the gene ends were 3 bases for V and 0 bases for J; bases not matched to a gene: 4. CDR3 amino acids: CASSPRTSDQETQYF. Written as DNA, the CDR3 is TGTGCCAGCTCACCTCGTACTAGCGACCAAGAGACCCAGTACTTC. Full variable domain (rest looked up from reference TRBV18 and TRBJ2-5): NAGVMQNPRHLVRRRGQEARLRCSPMKGHSHVYWYRQLPEEGLKFMVYLQKENIIDESGMPKERFSAEFPKEGPSILRIQQVVRGDSAAYFCASSPRTSDQETQYFGPGTRLLVL.

This sequence joins TRBV2 and TRBJ2-7; 12 positions agree with TRBD2. The CDR3 is made up of 15 amino acids. CDR1 SNHLY and CDR2 FYNNEI come from the germline V gene. Losses at the gene ends were 1 base for V and 2 bases for J; bases not matched to a gene: 0. The CDR3 DNA follows: TGTGCCAGCAGTGAAGGGACTAGCGGGGCCTACGAGCAGTACTTC. Amino acids: CASSEGTSGAYEQYF.

V and J are TRBV7-9 and TRBJ1-5, with D tentatively TRBD1 (5 bases). The CDR3 is made up of 13 amino acids. The ends were cut back, 5 bases at V and 5 bases at J, with 10 bases in the middle. From germline, CDR1 is SEHNR and CDR2 FQNEAQ (reference sequence). CDR3 sequence: CASSPDSYQPQHF. DNA for the CDR3: TGTGCCAGCAGCCCTGACAGTTATCAGCCCCAGCATTTT. The variable domain in full, completed from reference TRBV7-9 and TRBJ1-5, reads DTGVSQNPRHKITKRGQNVTFRCDPISEHNRLYWYRQTLGQGPEFLTYFQNEAQLEKSRLLSDRFSAERPKGSFSTLEIQRTEQGDSAMYLCASSPDSYQPQHFGDGTRLSIL.

The chain has TRBV4-1 and TRBJ1-2; 10 nucleotides match TRBD1. V shed 3 bases, J shed 3 bases, and the junction held 1 base outside the gene matches. The CDR3 is made up of 14 amino acids. Germline loops: CDR1 MGHRA, CDR2 YSYEKL. The CDR3 DNA reads TGCGCCAGCAGCCACGGGACAGGGGACTATGGCTACACCTTC. Residues: CASSHGTGDYGYTF.

The V gene is TRBV19, the J gene TRBJ1-2; a weak D match, TRBD1 (5 bases). V lost 4 bases, J lost 0 bases, and 15 bases lay in between. Germline V gene data show CDR1 as LNHDA and CDR2 as SQIVND (reference sequence). The CDR3 is 16 residues long. The CDR3 sequence is CASSTPVGGANYGYTF. The CDR3, as DNA: TGTGCCAGTAGTACCCCCGTGGGGGGGGCTAACTATGGCTACACCTTC.

The chain links TRBV11-2 to TRBJ1-3; 7 bases line up with TRBD1. The junction had 2 bases not matched to a gene; V was cut back by 5 bases and J by 1 base. Per germline, CDR1 SGHAT and CDR2 FQNNGV. This CDR3 spans 14 amino acids. The CDR3 region has the DNA TGTGCCAGCAGCCAGGACAGGTCTGGAAACACCATATATTTT. This translates into CASSQDRSGNTIYF.

The chain combines TRBV19 with TRBJ2-1; 9 nucleotides line up with TRBD1. Trimming cost V 3 bases and J 4 bases; bases outside gene matches: 4. Germline V lookup: CDR1 LNHDA, CDR2 SQIVND (reference sequence). The CDR3 sequence is 15 residues long. CDR3 region: CASSIPGQGYNEQFF. The CDR3, as DNA: TGTGCCAGTAGTATCCCGGGACAGGGATACAATGAGCAGTTCTTC.

V usage is TRBV11-2 and J usage is TRBJ1-2, with 7 bases lining up with TRBD1. Germline V gives CDR1 SGHAT, CDR2 FQNNGV. The CDR3 extends over 13 amino acids. The V and J ends lost 5 bases and 8 bases, in that order; junction bases with no gene match: 8. CDR3 sequence: CASSPQGDSGYTF. In DNA form, the CDR3 reads TGTGCCAGCAGCCCTCAGGGGGATTCCGGCTACACCTTC.

This clone was seen a single time. This chain uses TRBV6-5 with TRBJ2-1; maybe TRBD2 (6 bases). The germline V and J ends were trimmed by 7 bases and 7 bases, with 20 bases remaining between them. The length of the CDR3 is 15 residues. Germline V gene data show CDR1 as MNHEY and CDR2 as SVGAGI. The DNA of the CDR3 is TGTGCCAGCATCTCCCAGGGCCGGGGAGGAAATGAGCAGTTCTTC. Protein sequence: CASISQGRGGNEQFF.

V usage is TRBV5-4 and J usage is TRBJ1-1, with TRBD1 identical over 7 bases. The CDR3 runs 13 residues. The V gene's germline CDR1 is SGHNT and CDR2 YYREEE (reference sequence). J lost 4 bases, V lost 7 bases, and 7 bases had no gene match. The CDR3 region is CASFTGATTEAFF. CDR3 nucleotide sequence: TGTGCCAGCTTCACAGGGGCGACCACTGAAGCTTTCTTT.